The T cell receptor (beta chain) under discussion was sequenced for a study of blood T cell repertoires in COVID-19. In this sample, this clone turned up once. V dropped 2 bases and J dropped 6 bases, with 15 bases sitting between them. This CDR3 comprises 14 residues. From germline, CDR1 is SGHDT and CDR2 YYEEEE. TCRdb's copy holds only in-frame clones and misses some; the assay was immunoSEQ multiplex PCR. The table includes roughly 290,000 clones, approximately 87% detected once. Specimen: peripheral blood. This clonotype originated in a woman aged 50 to 65 who had recovered from COVID-19. The chain carries TRBV5-6 and TRBJ2-7; D may be TRBD1 (6 bases). The CDR3 loop is CASSFRDTKGEQYF. Here the CDR3 DNA reads TGTGCCAGCAGCTTCCGGGACACAAAAGGCGAGCAGTACTTC.